The T cell receptor beta chain described here comes from a study of cytomegalovirus exposure and HLA in healthy donors. Primers for the PCR totalled 60 Vbeta and 13 Jbeta. The repertoire was sequenced with immunoSEQ multiplex PCR; TCRdb's copy has only in-frame clones and lacks some. The sample comprises under 250,000 clones, under 90% of which are singletons, and over 1% rests with the top ten. Germline V gene data show CDR1 as LNHDA and CDR2 as SQIVND (reference sequence). Germline trimming cut 1 base from V and 0 bases from J; bases unmatched to any gene: 13. This CDR3 region has 20 residues. The TCR comes from a human donor in good health. The sample comprised PBMCs. This chain links TRBV19 with TRBJ2-3; 10 bases match TRBD2. The CDR3, as DNA: TGTGCCAGTAGTATAGTGTTAGCGGGAGGCCTACCGACTAGCACAGATACGCAGTATTTT. It translates to CASSIVLAGGLPTSTDTQYF.